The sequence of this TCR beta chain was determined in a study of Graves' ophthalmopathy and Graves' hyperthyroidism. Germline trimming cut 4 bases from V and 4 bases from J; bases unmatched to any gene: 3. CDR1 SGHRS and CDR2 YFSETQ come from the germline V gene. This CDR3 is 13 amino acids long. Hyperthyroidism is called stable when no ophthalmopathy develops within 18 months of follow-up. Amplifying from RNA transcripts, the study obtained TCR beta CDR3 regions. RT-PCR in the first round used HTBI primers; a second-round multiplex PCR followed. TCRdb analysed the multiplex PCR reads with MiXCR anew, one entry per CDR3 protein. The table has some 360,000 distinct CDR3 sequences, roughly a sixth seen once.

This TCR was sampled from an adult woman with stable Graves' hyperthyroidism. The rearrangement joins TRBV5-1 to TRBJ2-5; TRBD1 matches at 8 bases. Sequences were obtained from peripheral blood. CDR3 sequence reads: CASSDRGAETQYF. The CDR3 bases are TGCGCCAGCAGCGACAGGGGAGCAGAGACCCAGTACTTC.